The 28 T cell receptor beta chains presented below share a single source sample, sequenced in a study of cytomegalovirus exposure and HLA in healthy donors. It was with 60 Vbeta and 13 Jbeta primers that the PCR ran. TCRdb keeps only in-frame clones here, not all; method: immunoSEQ multiplex PCR. The sample contains over 100,000 clones, 65% to 80% of which appear only once. The sequencing input was PBMCs. All receptors derive from a man aged 25-40 years in good health and CMV-seropositive.

V and J are TRBV4-3 and TRBJ2-5, with 10 bases lining up with TRBD1. After removal of 3 bases from V and 4 bases from J, the junction contained 5 bases not matched to a gene. This CDR3 has 15 residues. Germline loops: CDR1 LGHNA, CDR2 YSLEER. CDR3 nucleotides: TGCGCCAGCAGCCAGACAGGGGGCGCGGGAGAGACCCAGTACTTC. It is translated as CASSQTGGAGETQYF.

The chain employs TRBV4-3 and TRBJ1-6; D gene unclear. The V end lost 3 bases, the J end lost 6 bases, and 9 bases lay between the germline ends. The CDR3 runs 14 residues. Per germline, CDR1 LGHNA and CDR2 YSLEER. In nucleotides, the CDR3 is TGCGCCAGCAGCCACCCGGGGAGTAATTCACCCCTCCACTTT. It encodes CASSHPGSNSPLHF.

In this sample, this clone turned up a few times. The chain couples TRBV18 to TRBJ2-6; maybe TRBD2 (5 bases). Germline V gene sequence: CDR1 KGHSH, CDR2 LQKENI. Trimming pared 6 bases from V and 0 bases from J, leaving 9 bases between. The CDR3 has 15 residues. CDR3 in DNA: TGTGCCAGCTCCCCCGCGGGCTCTGGGGCCAACGTCCTGACTTTC. Its translation: CASSPAGSGANVLTF. Full variable domain (rest looked up from reference TRBV18 and TRBJ2-6): NAGVMQNPRHLVRRRGQEARLRCSPMKGHSHVYWYRQLPEEGLKFMVYLQKENIIDESGMPKERFSAEFPKEGPSILRIQQVVRGDSAAYFCASSPAGSGANVLTFGAGSRLTVL.

The chain combines TRBV7-9 with TRBJ1-1; a weak D match, TRBD1 (5 bases). Germline V lookup: CDR1 SEHNR, CDR2 FQNEAQ (reference sequence). Trimming shortened V by 6 bases and J by 3 bases, and 14 bases separated the two germline ends. This CDR3 spans 14 amino acids. The CDR3 loop reads CASSHGTGDTEAFF. CDR3 nucleotide sequence: TGTGCCAGCAGTCACGGGACGGGGGACACTGAAGCTTTCTTT.

The CDR3 loop reads CASSTGTGGLDTQYF. CDR3 bases: TGTGCCAGCAGCACAGGGACAGGGGGCTTAGATACGCAGTATTTT. V is TRBV7-2 and J is TRBJ2-3; 12 bases match TRBD1. V gave up 5 bases and J gave up 5 bases; unmatched junction bases: 5. The CDR3 covers 15 residues. The germline gives CDR1 SGHTA, CDR2 FQGNSA.

CDR3 DNA sequence: TGTGCCAGCAGCTTATCCTGGGGGGGACTCTCCTACGAGCAGTACTTC. This sequence encodes CASSLSWGGLSYEQYF. V and J are TRBV7-2 and TRBJ2-7; 7 bases fit TRBD2. This CDR3 has 16 residues. From germline, CDR1 is SGHTA and CDR2 FQGNSA. With 2 bases clipped from V and 0 bases from J, the junction kept 7 bases outside the gene matches.

The V gene is TRBV5-1, the J gene TRBJ2-7; 7 nucleotides align to TRBD1. With 0 bases clipped from V and 2 bases from J, the junction kept 5 bases outside the gene matches. CDR1 is SGHRS, CDR2 YFSETQ, per germline. This CDR3 is 15 amino acids long. CDR3: CASSLAWDRAYEQYF. The CDR3 region has the DNA TGCGCCAGCAGCTTGGCCTGGGACAGAGCCTACGAGCAGTACTTC.

CDR3 loop: CASSYGGGPTDTQYF. The CDR3 coding sequence is TGTGCCAGCAGTTACGGAGGGGGCCCCACAGATACGCAGTATTTT. The rearrangement joins TRBV6-5 to TRBJ2-3, with D possibly matching TRBD1 (7 bases). The CDR3 totals 15 residues. Germline V lookup: CDR1 MNHEY, CDR2 SVGAGI. The V end lost 2 bases, the J end lost 2 bases, and 11 bases lay between the germline ends.

This chain links TRBV7-2 with TRBJ1-1, with 8 bases that match TRBD1. CDR3 length: 15 residues. Looked up from germline, CDR1 is SGHTA and CDR2 is FQGNSA. J gave up 4 bases and V 7 bases, and 11 bases lay outside the gene matches. The CDR3 DNA is TGTGCCAGCAACCATTGGGGCAGGGGGCCCACTGAAGCTTTCTTT. Translating it yields CASNHWGRGPTEAFF.

The chain recombines TRBV4-2 with TRBJ2-5; 10 bases map to TRBD2. CDR1 LGHNA and CDR2 YNFKEQ come from the germline V gene. With 2 bases clipped from V and 1 base from J, the junction kept 1 base outside the gene matches. This CDR3 region has 15 residues. CDR3 DNA: TGTGCCAGCAGCCAACTAGCGGGGGTCCAAGAGACCCAGTACTTC. This encodes CASSQLAGVQETQYF.

The chain recombines TRBV7-9 with TRBJ2-4, with 7 bases lining up with TRBD1. Germline CDR1 and CDR2: SEHNR and FQNEAQ (reference sequence). The CDR3 has 15 amino acids. V shed 5 bases and J 3 bases; nucleotides not matched to a gene: 7. CDR3 in DNA: TGTGCCAGCAGCATCGGGACAGCTTACAAAAACATTCAGTACTTC. It encodes CASSIGTAYKNIQYF.

The chain has TRBV5-4 and TRBJ2-1, with D possibly matching TRBD1 (5 bases). Trimming took 1 base from V and 4 from J, leaving 12 bases between them. Germline V gene sequence: CDR1 SGHNT, CDR2 YYREEE (reference sequence). The CDR3 contains 15 residues. The CDR3 is CASSLSTGVYNEQFF. DNA for the CDR3: TGTGCCAGCAGCTTGAGCACAGGAGTATACAATGAGCAGTTCTTC.

The CDR3 bases are TGTGCCAGCAGTTTAAGCGGGGGGGCCTACAATGAGCAGTTCTTC. It is translated as CASSLSGGAYNEQFF. The V call is TRBV28, the J call TRBJ2-1; 10 positions match TRBD2. This CDR3 has 15 amino acids. The J segment lost 2 bases and the V segment lost 2 bases, leaving 0 bases of the junction unmatched. Germline lookup yields CDR1 MDHEN and CDR2 SYDVKM.

The rearrangement uses TRBV27 and TRBJ2-5; 7 nucleotides line up with TRBD1. Germline CDR1 and CDR2: MNHEY and SMNVEV (reference sequence). The CDR3 is made up of 15 amino acids. Losses at the gene ends were 3 bases for V and 5 bases for J; bases not matched to a gene: 9. CDR3 sequence reads: CASSLKNRGRETQYF. The CDR3, as DNA: TGTGCCAGCAGTTTGAAGAACAGGGGCAGGGAGACCCAGTACTTC.

The chain recombines TRBV25-1 with TRBJ2-7, with 7 bases lining up with TRBD1. V trimming: 8 bases; J trimming: 1 base; junction bases outside the gene matches: 11. The CDR3 is made up of 15 amino acids. Germline loops: CDR1 MGHDK, CDR2 SYGVNS. As DNA, the CDR3 is TGTGCCAGCCGAGCCTTTGGGGGACAGTCCTACGAGCAGTACTTC. This sequence encodes CASRAFGGQSYEQYF.

The rearrangement joins TRBV6-4 to TRBJ2-7; 7 bases align to TRBD1. Unmatched junction bases numbered 9, after V lost 6 bases and J lost 4 bases. The CDR3 loop spans 14 amino acids. The germline V gene has CDR1 MRHNA and CDR2 SNTAGT. DNA for the CDR3: TGTGCCAGCAGGACGGACAGGCGCCGGTACGAGCAGTACTTC. Translating it yields CASRTDRRRYEQYF.

Comment on this clone: Germline is not matched at one junction end, which may reflect a read error. The J gene is TRBJ1-2, the V gene TRBV7-9, with D maybe TRBD1 (5 bases). This CDR3 has 16 residues. Germline V lookup: CDR1 SEHNR, CDR2 FQNEAQ (reference sequence). CDR3 bases: TGTTCCAGCAGCTTAGCCGCCGGGACTCGCGGCTATGGCTACACCTTC. It specifies CSSSLAAGTRGYGYTF.

The chain is built from TRBV30 and TRBJ1-1; D is ambiguous. V was shortened by 3 bases and J by 3 bases, with 11 bases between the two germline ends. CDR1 and CDR2 from the germline V gene are GTSNPN and SVGIG (reference sequence). This CDR3 contains 13 residues. CDR3 DNA: TGTGCCTGGAGGCCCATGAGGGACACTGAAGCTTTCTTT. It specifies CAWRPMRDTEAFF. The full variable domain, its missing parts supplied by reference TRBV30 and TRBJ1-1, is SQTIHQWPATLVQPVGSPLSLECTVEGTSNPNLYWYRQAAGRGLQLLFYSVGIGQISSEVPQNLSASRPQDRQFILSSKKLLLSDSGFYLCAWRPMRDTEAFFGQGTRLTVV.

The chain carries TRBV5-4 and TRBJ2-5; 7 nucleotides agree with TRBD1. The end of the DNA aligns better with TRBJ2-7, so the J call may be wrong. Germline assignment: CDR1 SGHNT and CDR2 YYREEE (reference sequence). The CDR3 is made up of 15 amino acids. CDR3 coding DNA: TGTGCCAGCAGCGCCCGTGAGACAGGGCCCTACGAGCAGTACTTC. Translated, it gives CASSARETGPYEQYF.

The CDR3 bases are TGTGCCATCAGGGGGGACATTTCCCAAGAGACCCAGTACTTC. This encodes CAIRGDISQETQYF. This chain joins TRBV10-3 and TRBJ2-5, with D perhaps TRBD1 (6 bases). Germline V gives CDR1 ENHRY, CDR2 SYGVKD. This CDR3 region has 14 residues. The V gene lost 6 bases and the J gene lost 1 base, with 12 bases spanning the gap.

The chain is built from TRBV27 and TRBJ1-6, with a tentative D call TRBD1 (5 bases). V dropped 5 bases and J dropped 10 bases, with 12 bases sitting between them. The CDR3 has 13 amino acids. From germline, CDR1 is MNHEY and CDR2 SMNVEV (reference sequence). CDR3 coding DNA: TGTGCCAGCAGTGCCTGGGGGGAGTCACCCCTCCACTTT. This encodes CASSAWGESPLHF.

This chain uses TRBV6-1 with TRBJ2-7; 7 bases map to TRBD1. The CDR3 is made up of 12 amino acids. Germline CDR1 is MNHNS and CDR2 is SASEGT. J was trimmed by 5 bases and V by 6 bases; bases with no gene match: 4. The CDR3, as DNA: TGTGCCAGCAGCTTACAGGGGAACGAGCAGTACTTC. Translated: CASSLQGNEQYF.

The CDR3 nucleotides are TGTGCCAGCAGCGTAGATCCGAGCTCCTATAATTCACCCCTCCACTTT. This gives the protein CASSVDPSSYNSPLHF. The chain carries TRBV9 and TRBJ1-6; D is unresolved. The CDR3 runs 16 residues. The V end lost 0 bases, the J end lost 0 bases, and 7 bases lay between the germline ends. CDR1 SGDLS and CDR2 YYNGEE come from the germline V gene.

This clone has more than one count but fewer than ten. The CDR3 protein is CASSRLDRVNTEAFF. CDR3 bases: TGCGCCAGCAGCCGACTGGACAGGGTGAACACTGAAGCTTTCTTT. The genes are TRBV5-1 and TRBJ1-1, with TRBD1 matching 8 bases. V was pared by 4 bases and J by 0 bases, with 5 bases of the junction left unmatched. The germline CDR1 and CDR2 sequences are SGHRS and YFSETQ. The CDR3 is made up of 15 amino acids.

CDR3 DNA sequence: TGTGCCAGCAGCCAAGTTTCAGGACAGGACGCAAAACTGTTTTTT. Its protein product is CASSQVSGQDAKLFF. This chain uses TRBV14 with TRBJ1-4; 7 bases match TRBD1. CDR1 and CDR2 from the germline V gene are SGHDN and FVKESK. This CDR3 comprises 15 residues. Trimming cost V 1 base and J 10 bases; bases outside gene matches: 9.

The chain employs TRBV7-2 and TRBJ2-3; D is unresolved. The CDR3 consists of 13 residues. The germline V and J ends were trimmed by 6 bases and 3 bases, with 10 bases remaining between them. Germline V lookup: CDR1 SGHTA, CDR2 FQGNSA. The CDR3 loop is CASSSLVTDTQYF. CDR3 sequence (DNA): TGTGCCAGCAGTTCGCTAGTGACAGATACGCAGTATTTT.

This chain connects TRBV27 to TRBJ2-5; D is perhaps TRBD2 (6 bases). The J call may be incorrect, as the DNA end agrees better with TRBJ2-7. CDR3 length: 11 amino acids. Germline CDR1 reads MNHEY; CDR2 reads SMNVEV (reference sequence). CDR3 DNA sequence: TGTGCCAGCCGCGGGGCCTACGAGCAGTACTTC. It codes for CASRGAYEQYF.

Regarding this clone: At the DNA level, this CDR3 is encoded by other sequences in the same sample as well. The chain recombines TRBV10-3 with TRBJ2-5, with 8 bases that match TRBD1. The germline gives CDR1 ENHRY, CDR2 SYGVKD. The trim removed 0 bases at V and 4 bases at J, leaving 7 bases unmatched. The CDR3 length is 16 residues. The CDR3 DNA sequence: TGTGCCATCAGTGAGTCATCGGACAGGGTCGGAGAGACCCAGTACTTC. As protein: CAISESSDRVGETQYF.